The 27 T cell receptor beta chains presented below share a single source sample, sequenced in a study of T cell repertoires in cytomegalovirus infection. TCRdb passed the reads through MiXCR, listing each CDR3 protein once. Of approximately 190,000 distinct CDR3 sequences listed, 8% to 10% are singletons. Sample: PBMCs. Receptors originate from a human donor in good health (CMV status not recorded). Some clones in this sample may be carry-over from other donors' samples.

This clonotype appeared many times. The gene calls are TRBV4-3 and TRBJ2-2; TRBD2 aligns across 10 bases. Germline-derived CDR1 and CDR2 are LGHNA and YSLEER. This CDR3 is built from 18 residues. Germline trimming cut 0 bases from V and 4 bases from J; bases unmatched to any gene: 8. The CDR3, as DNA: TGCGCCAGCAGCCAAGAACTCCTAGCGGGAGCAACCACCGGGGAGCTGTTTTTT. It yields the protein CASSQELLAGATTGELFF.

In its sample, this clonotype was seen a few times. The genes are TRBV7-9 and TRBJ1-1; the match to TRBD1 covers 7 bases. Germline CDR1 SEHNR, CDR2 FQNEAQ (reference sequence). This CDR3 spans 13 amino acids. After removal of 10 bases from V and 1 base from J, the junction contained 6 bases not matched to a gene. CDR3 DNA: TGTGCCACCGGAGGGGGCAGGAACACTGAAGCTTTCTTT. This codes for CATGGGRNTEAFF.

This clonotype was counted at least ten times. This chain uses TRBV7-6 with TRBJ2-5, with 10 bases aligning to TRBD2. J gave up 5 bases and V 5 bases, and 8 bases lay outside the gene matches. Germline-derived CDR1 and CDR2 are SGHVS and FNYEAQ. The length of the CDR3 is 15 residues. CDR3 in DNA: TGTGCCAGCAGCCGACTAGCGGGTTTGGTTGAGACCCAGTACTTC. This codes for CASSRLAGLVETQYF.

This clonotype showed up many times. This chain joins TRBV7-2 and TRBJ2-7; D gene ambiguous. CDR3 size: 15 residues. V lost 2 bases, J lost 3 bases, and 14 bases lay in between. Germline lookup yields CDR1 SGHTA and CDR2 FQGNSA. This chain's CDR3 is CASSLSPITNYEQYF. The CDR3 DNA follows: TGTGCCAGCAGCTTATCTCCCATAACCAACTACGAGCAGTACTTC.

This clonotype was counted at least ten times. DNA of the CDR3: TGTGCCAGCAGTTTACGACTAGCGGGAGAGACCCAGTACTTC. Protein sequence: CASSLRLAGETQYF. The gene calls are TRBV7-2 and TRBJ2-5, with 10 bases matching TRBD2. This CDR3 comprises 14 residues. The V gene's germline CDR1 is SGHTA and CDR2 FQGNSA. Germline trimming cut 6 bases from V and 4 bases from J; bases unmatched to any gene: 5.

A note on this clonotype: This may be a read error, as it is one base from a much larger clone. This chain joins TRBV5-1 and TRBJ1-1, with TRBD1 matching over 11 bases. After removal of 3 bases from V and 0 bases from J, the junction contained 1 base not matched to a gene. CDR3 size: 15 residues. Germline V gene lookup returns CDR1 SGHRS and CDR2 YFSETQ. The CDR3 here is CASSSGQGVNTEAFF. The CDR3 DNA reads as TGCGCCAGCAGCTCGGGACAGGGGGTGAACACTGAAGCTTTCTTT. The complete variable domain, with remaining parts taken from reference TRBV5-1 and TRBJ1-1, reads KAGVTQTPRYLIKTRGQQVTLSCSPISGHRSVSWYQQTPGQGLQFLFEYFSETQRNKGNFPGRFSGRQFSNSRSEMNVSTLELGDSALYLCASSSGQGVNTEAFFGQGTRLTVV.

The chain joins TRBV7-9 to TRBJ1-1; the D is unclear. Germline V gene lookup returns CDR1 SEHNR and CDR2 FQNEAQ (reference sequence). V shed 5 bases and J shed 1 base, with 11 bases lying between them. CDR3 size: 14 residues. The CDR3 loop is CASSLPAGNTEAFF. DNA for the CDR3: TGTGCCAGCAGCCTCCCCGCGGGGAACACTGAAGCTTTCTTT.

Many counts were recorded for this clonotype. The chain employs TRBV7-8 and TRBJ2-2; D unresolved. Per the germline V gene, CDR1 is SGHVS and CDR2 is FQNEAQ. With 2 bases removed from V and 6 bases from J, the gap between germline ends came to 7 bases. The CDR3 runs to 13 residues. CDR3 sequence: CASSLQLSGELFF. The CDR3 nucleotides are TGTGCCAGCAGCTTACAGTTGTCCGGGGAGCTGTTTTTT.

At least ten counts were recorded for this clonotype. This chain links TRBV6-1 with TRBJ2-2, with a weak D call TRBD1 (6 bases). Germline lookup yields CDR1 MNHNS and CDR2 SASEGT. The CDR3 loop spans 16 amino acids. With 5 bases removed from V and 0 bases from J, the gap between germline ends came to 13 bases. In DNA, the CDR3 is TGTGCCAGCAGTTCCCGGGACACTTCGAACACCGGGGAGCTGTTTTTT. It is translated as CASSSRDTSNTGELFF.

V is TRBV27 and J is TRBJ2-1; D gene uncertain. Between the trimmed V and J ends, which lost 6 bases and 4 bases, there was a span of 13 bases. The CDR3 consists of 14 residues. The V gene's germline CDR1 is MNHEY and CDR2 SMNVEV (reference sequence). The CDR3 DNA is TGTGCCAGCAGGGATGGACCGACATACAATGAGCAGTTCTTC. Protein sequence: CASRDGPTYNEQFF.

This chain links TRBV7-2 with TRBJ2-7, with D perhaps matching TRBD2 (6 bases). Germline values: CDR1 SGHTA, CDR2 FQGNSA. Trimming took 3 bases from V and 4 from J, leaving 10 bases between them. This CDR3 is built from 13 residues. In DNA, the CDR3 is TGTGCCAGCAGCTTGACTAGTAGTTACGAGCAGTACTTC. It codes for CASSLTSSYEQYF. Full variable domain (rest looked up from reference TRBV7-2 and TRBJ2-7): GAGVSQSPSNKVTEKGKDVELRCDPISGHTALYWYRQSLGQGLEFLIYFQGNSAPDKSGLPSDRFSAERTGGSVSTLTIQRTQQEDSAVYLCASSLTSSYEQYFGPGTRLTVT.

A few counts support this clonotype. The chain couples TRBV28 to TRBJ2-2; 7 bases fit TRBD1. The CDR3 spans 14 residues. Germline CDR1 and CDR2: MDHEN and SYDVKM. After removal of 10 bases from V and 0 bases from J, the junction contained 5 bases not matched to a gene. The chain's CDR3 is CATTDRANTGELFF. As DNA, the CDR3 is TGTGCCACCACCGACAGGGCGAACACCGGGGAGCTGTTTTTT.

Remarks on this clonotype: This may be a read error, as it is one base from a much larger clone. The chain combines TRBV24-1 with TRBJ2-1, with D perhaps assigned TRBD1 or TRBD2 (5 bases each). Germline CDR1 is KGHDR and CDR2 is SFDVKD. This CDR3 is built from 15 residues. V lost 0 bases to trimming and J lost 6 bases, with 11 bases between them. CDR3 nucleotide sequence: TGTGCCACCAGTGATTTGGGTGTGAGGGGCAATGAGCAGTTCTTC. It is translated as CATSDLGVRGNEQFF.

This clonotype was detected many times. This chain uses TRBV7-9 with TRBJ2-1; D is undetermined. The germline V and J ends were trimmed by 5 bases and 3 bases, with 8 bases remaining between them. The CDR3 totals 13 residues. Germline loops: CDR1 SEHNR, CDR2 FQNEAQ (reference sequence). The CDR3 loop is CASSIGFYNEQFF. The CDR3 nucleotides read TGTGCCAGCAGCATAGGATTCTACAATGAGCAGTTCTTC.

This clonotype was found many times. V and J are TRBV28 and TRBJ2-7; no definite D call. CDR3 length: 13 amino acids. Trimming removed 3 bases from V and 6 bases from J, with 12 bases in between. From germline, CDR1 is MDHEN and CDR2 SYDVKM. CDR3 sequence reads: CASSLLEYGEQYF. CDR3 bases: TGTGCCAGCAGTTTGCTGGAGTATGGCGAGCAGTACTTC.

This clonotype was counted a few times. The rearrangement links TRBV29-1 to TRBJ1-1; maybe TRBD1 (6 bases). V was trimmed by 7 bases and J by 7 bases, leaving 16 bases between them. The CDR3 contains 12 residues. The germline CDR1 and CDR2 sequences are SQVTM and ANQGSEA. The CDR3 region is CSGKQGDIEAFF. The CDR3 region has the DNA TGCAGCGGTAAACAGGGTGACATTGAAGCTTTCTTT.

This clonotype was detected only a few times. V gene TRBV5-4 combines with J gene TRBJ2-7; 7 bases map to TRBD1. With V trimmed by 4 bases and J by 7 bases, 8 bases remained unmatched. Germline V gives CDR1 SGHNT, CDR2 YYREEE (reference sequence). The CDR3 has 13 amino acids. The CDR3 DNA reads TGTGCCAGCAGCACTCAGGGGGTAGGAGAGCAGTACTTC. It codes for CASSTQGVGEQYF.

This clonotype was detected ten times or more. The chain recombines TRBV7-2 with TRBJ2-2; TRBD1 matches 7 bases. V lost 5 bases to trimming and J lost 3 bases; unmatched junction nucleotides: 6. The V gene's germline CDR1 is SGHTA and CDR2 FQGNSA. The CDR3 is made up of 15 amino acids. The CDR3 spells CASSVTGTDTGELFF. The CDR3 bases are TGTGCCAGCAGCGTAACCGGGACAGACACCGGGGAGCTGTTTTTT.

This clonotype has a count of ten or more. V and J are TRBV11-2 and TRBJ2-3, with 8 nucleotides matching TRBD2. After removal of 5 bases from V and 6 bases from J, the junction contained 7 bases not matched to a gene. This CDR3 region has 14 residues. In germline, CDR1 is SGHAT, CDR2 FQNNGV. The CDR3 coding sequence is TGTGCCAGCAGCCTGGGGACTAGTCCGGATACGCAGTATTTT. Protein: CASSLGTSPDTQYF.

This clonotype was detected many times. This sequence joins TRBV20-1 and TRBJ2-7; D is perhaps TRBD1 (6 bases). CDR1 DFQATT and CDR2 SNEGSKA come from the germline V gene (reference sequence). This CDR3 spans 12 amino acids. Trimming took 6 bases from V and 4 from J, leaving 13 bases between them. This chain's CDR3 is CSARQAVYEQYF. For the CDR3, the DNA is TGCAGTGCCCGACAGGCGGTTTACGAGCAGTACTTC.

The CDR3 loop is CASSQDFVSRTEAFF. The CDR3 coding sequence is TGTGCCAGCAGCCAAGACTTCGTAAGCCGGACTGAAGCTTTCTTT. The chain couples TRBV14 to TRBJ1-1; D uncertain. The CDR3 consists of 15 residues. V lost 0 bases to trimming and J lost 5 bases, with 13 bases between them. Per germline, CDR1 SGHDN and CDR2 FVKESK.

This clonotype was seen at least ten times. J is TRBJ2-5 and V is TRBV7-2; no definite D call. Germline V gene sequence: CDR1 SGHTA, CDR2 FQGNSA. The V gene lost 3 bases and the J gene lost 5 bases, with 16 bases spanning the gap. The CDR3 is 15 residues long. This CDR3 reads CASSFSAVFYETQYF. CDR3 in DNA: TGTGCCAGCAGCTTTTCGGCGGTTTTTTACGAGACCCAGTACTTC.

The chain links TRBV29-1 to TRBJ2-7, with TRBD1 matching over 9 bases. CDR1 is SQVTM and CDR2 is ANQGSEA in the germline V gene. CDR3 length: 12 amino acids. The ends lost 5 bases at V and 5 bases at J; junction bases unmatched: 4. The CDR3 nucleotides read TGCAGCGTTCGGACAGGGGTGAACGAGCAGTACTTC. Encoded protein: CSVRTGVNEQYF.

This clonotype was found many times. The gene calls are TRBV7-2 and TRBJ2-3; TRBD1 aligns across 9 bases. This CDR3 comprises 18 residues. J lost 3 bases, V lost 7 bases, and 17 bases had no gene match. Germline V gene data show CDR1 as SGHTA and CDR2 as FQGNSA. DNA for the CDR3: TGTGCCAGCACCTCCCTAAGGGTACAGGGGGCGTCGACAGATACGCAGTATTTT. Its protein is CASTSLRVQGASTDTQYF.

As to this clonotype: Being one base from a much bigger clone, this may be a read error. The chain uses TRBV7-2 and TRBJ2-7; 8 nucleotides align to TRBD2. The CDR3 runs to 14 residues. Germline CDR1 is SGHTA and CDR2 is FQGNSA. Trimming cost V 5 bases and J 6 bases; bases outside gene matches: 9. CDR3 DNA sequence: TGTGCCAGCAGCGCCAGCGGGGGATTCTCCGAGCAGTACTTC. Its translation is CASSASGGFSEQYF.

CDR3 residues: CSAPRPQRGAVNTGELFF. The CDR3 DNA sequence: TGCAGTGCTCCCCGCCCCCAGCGGGGGGCAGTTAACACCGGGGAGCTGTTTTTT. This chain uses TRBV20-1 with TRBJ2-2; 9 bases align to TRBD2. Germline V CDR1 and CDR2: DFQATT, SNEGSKA (reference sequence). The CDR3 consists of 18 residues. The junction had 15 bases not matched to a gene; V was cut back by 5 bases and J by 2 bases.

This clonotype was recorded many times. The chain combines TRBV12-3 or TRBV12-4 with TRBJ2-3; TRBD2 matches 15 bases. With 6 bases clipped from V and 3 bases from J, the junction kept 10 bases outside the gene matches. The length of the CDR3 is 18 residues. The CDR3 region has the DNA TGTGCCAGCAGCCGGATGGTCGGGACTAGCGGGGGGACAGATACGCAGTATTTT. Translated, it gives CASSRMVGTSGGTDTQYF.